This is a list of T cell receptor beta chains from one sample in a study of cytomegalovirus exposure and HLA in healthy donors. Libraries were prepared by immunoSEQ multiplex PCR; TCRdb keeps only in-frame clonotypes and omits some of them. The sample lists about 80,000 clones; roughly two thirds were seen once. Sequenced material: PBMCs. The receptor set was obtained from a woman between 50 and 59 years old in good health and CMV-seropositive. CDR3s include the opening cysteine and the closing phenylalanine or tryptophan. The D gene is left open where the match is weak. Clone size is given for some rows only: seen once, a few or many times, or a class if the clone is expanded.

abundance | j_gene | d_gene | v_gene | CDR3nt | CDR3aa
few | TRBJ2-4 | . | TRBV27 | TGTGCCACTACCTCAGGGCACGAAAACATTCAGTACTTC | CATTSGHENIQYF
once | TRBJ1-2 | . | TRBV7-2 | TGTGCCAGCAGCTTAAATCCGGGGGGGGCTGGAGACTATGGCTACACCTTC | CASSLNPGGAGDYGYTF
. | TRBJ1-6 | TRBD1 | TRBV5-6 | TGTGCCAGCAGCCTTAGGACAGGGTCGAATTCACCCCTCCACTTT | CASSLRTGSNSPLHF
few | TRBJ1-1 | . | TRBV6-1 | TGTGCCATCCGGCTTGGGCGACGGAGGACTGAAGCTTTCTTT | CAIRLGRRRTEAFF
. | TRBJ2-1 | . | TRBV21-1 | TGTGCCAGCAGCAATCCCCCTCGCTATAGGACAGGGGGGGATGAGCAGTTCTTC | CASSNPPRYRTGGDEQFF
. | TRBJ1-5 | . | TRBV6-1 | TGTGCCAGCAGTGAACACAGGGTCTCGGAGCCCCAGCATTTT | CASSEHRVSEPQHF
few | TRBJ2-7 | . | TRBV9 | TGTGCCAGCAGCGTAGATTCTGGGACAAACTACGAGCAGTACTTC | CASSVDSGTNYEQYF
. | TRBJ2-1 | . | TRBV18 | TGTGCCAGCTCAGCGGGACAGATAACCTACAATGAGCAGTTCTTC | CASSAGQITYNEQFF
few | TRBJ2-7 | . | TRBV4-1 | TGCGCCAGCAGTCCGAACCGCTTGGCAAAGCAGTACTTC | CASSPNRLAKQYF
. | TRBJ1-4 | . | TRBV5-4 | TGTGCCAGCAGCTTACAAGAGACACCGAATGAAAAACTGTTTTTT | CASSLQETPNEKLFF
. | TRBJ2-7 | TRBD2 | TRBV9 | TGTGCCAGCAGCGTAGAAAGCGGGGGGGTCTACGAGCAGTACTTC | CASSVESGGVYEQYF
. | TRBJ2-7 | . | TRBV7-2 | TGTGCCAGCGGCCTCTCCTACGAGCAGTACTTC | CASGLSYEQYF
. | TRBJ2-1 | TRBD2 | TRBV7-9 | TGTGCCAGCAGCCAGCTAGCGGGGGGCTACAATGAGCAGTTCTTC | CASSQLAGGYNEQFF
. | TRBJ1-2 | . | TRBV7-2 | TGTGCCAGCATTCGTACCAGGGCTTCCTATGGCTACACCTTC | CASIRTRASYGYTF
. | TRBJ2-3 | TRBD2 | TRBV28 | TGTGCCAGCAGCTGGGGACTAGCGGGGGGGCGGCGCACAGATACGCAGTATTTT | CASSWGLAGGRRTDTQYF
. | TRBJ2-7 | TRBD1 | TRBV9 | TGTGCCAGCAGCTCCGGACAGGAGGTCCACGAGCAGTACTTC | CASSSGQEVHEQYF
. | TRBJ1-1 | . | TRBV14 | TGTGCCAGCAGCCGCGGGTATGAGTCTGAAGCTTTCTTT | CASSRGYESEAFF
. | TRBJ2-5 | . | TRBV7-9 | TGTGCCAGCAGCCGAGGGGGTGGAGAGACCCAGTACTTC | CASSRGGGETQYF
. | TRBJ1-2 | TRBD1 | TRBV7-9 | TGTGCCAGCAGCTTAGAGACAGGGGGCTACACCTTC | CASSLETGGYTF
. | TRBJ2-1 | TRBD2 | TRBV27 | TGTGCCAGCCAGTACAGCGGGGGCAATGAGCAGTTCTTC | CASQYSGGNEQFF
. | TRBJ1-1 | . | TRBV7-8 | TGTGCCAGCAGCCCATACAGGGTAAGGCGGACTGAAGCTTTCTTT | CASSPYRVRRTEAFF
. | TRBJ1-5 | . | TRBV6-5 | TGTGCCAGCAGCCGACAGCCTTATAGCAATCAGCCCCAGCATTTT | CASSRQPYSNQPQHF
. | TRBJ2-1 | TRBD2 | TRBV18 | TGTGCCAGCTCACTGGGACTAGCGGGGGAAGAGCAGTTCTTC | CASSLGLAGEEQFF
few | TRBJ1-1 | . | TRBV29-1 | TGCAGCGTTGCCAAGACAGAGAACACTGAAGCTTTCTTT | CSVAKTENTEAFF